Below, 27 T cell receptor beta chains from the same sample are listed, as sequenced in a study of blood T cell repertoires in COVID-19. Measured with immunoSEQ multiplex PCR; TCRdb has only the in-frame clones, and not every one. Found here are more than 130,000 clones, around 80% of them singletons; the top ten hold almost 6.5%. Specimen: peripheral blood. These receptors were collected from a human donor in a cohort sampled during active COVID-19.

The V call is TRBV7-3, the J call TRBJ1-1; no clear D gene. This CDR3 is 14 amino acids long. From germline, CDR1 is SGHTA and CDR2 FQGTGA. V was pared by 5 bases and J by 2 bases, with 12 bases between. The CDR3 loop reads CASSRGGGNTEAFF. The CDR3 DNA reads as TGTGCCAGCAGCCGAGGTGGCGGTAACACTGAAGCTTTCTTT.

V is TRBV6-2 or TRBV6-3 and J is TRBJ2-7, with TRBD2 identical over 11 bases. Trimming removed 6 bases from V and 2 bases from J; junction bases left unmatched: 12. CDR1 and CDR2 from the germline V gene are MNHEY and SVGEGT. The CDR3 is 17 residues long. The CDR3 spells CASSQLAGAFLTYEQYF. CDR3 sequence (DNA): TGTGCCAGCAGCCAACTAGCGGGGGCTTTCTTAACCTACGAGCAGTACTTC.

The chain recombines TRBV24-1 with TRBJ2-1; 10 nucleotides agree with TRBD2. The V and J ends lost 8 bases and 9 bases, in that order; junction bases with no gene match: 9. The germline gives CDR1 KGHDR, CDR2 SFDVKD. This CDR3 has 14 residues. The CDR3 protein is CATMGSGGAGEQFF. The CDR3 nucleotides are TGTGCCACCATGGGCAGCGGGGGGGCTGGTGAGCAGTTCTTC.

The chain joins TRBV11-1 to TRBJ1-2, with TRBD1 identical over 10 bases. V shed 5 bases, J shed 4 bases, and the junction held 7 bases outside the gene matches. The germline gives CDR1 SGHAT, CDR2 FQDESV (reference sequence). This CDR3 is built from 15 residues. CDR3 residues: CASSVGQGLGYGYTF. The DNA of the CDR3 is TGTGCCAGCAGCGTGGGACAGGGGCTCGGCTATGGCTACACCTTC. Complete variable domain (other parts from reference TRBV11-1 and TRBJ1-2): EAEVAQSPRYKITEKSQAVAFWCDPISGHATLYWYRQILGQGPELLVQFQDESVVDDSQLPKDRFSAERLKGVDSTLKIQPAELGDSAMYLCASSVGQGLGYGYTFGSGTRLTVV.

The chain couples TRBV9 to TRBJ1-3; tentative D call: TRBD1 (5 bases). The germline V and J ends were trimmed by 0 bases and 2 bases, with 15 bases remaining between them. Germline V lookup: CDR1 SGDLS, CDR2 YYNGEE. This CDR3 has 17 residues. The CDR3 region is CASSVDGGGSPGNTIYF. The CDR3, as DNA: TGTGCCAGCAGCGTAGACGGGGGAGGAAGCCCTGGAAACACCATATATTTT.

The chain couples TRBV2 to TRBJ1-1; 9 nucleotides agree with TRBD1. CDR1 and CDR2 (germline): SNHLY, FYNNEI. The CDR3 covers 13 residues. V was pared by 4 bases and J by 10 bases, with 7 bases of the junction left unmatched. The CDR3 sequence: CASSAPGTGRAFF. In DNA form, the CDR3 reads TGTGCCAGCAGTGCGCCCGGGACAGGGAGAGCTTTCTTT.

The chain employs TRBV28 and TRBJ1-1, with a tentative D call TRBD1 (5 bases). Trimming took off 3 bases at V and 8 bases at J, with 13 bases between the two ends. Per the germline V gene, CDR1 is MDHEN and CDR2 is SYDVKM. This CDR3 is 13 amino acids long. CDR3: CASSLTAKAEAFF. The CDR3, as DNA: TGTGCCAGCAGTTTGACAGCGAAGGCGGAAGCTTTCTTT.

The chain has TRBV18 and TRBJ1-4, with TRBD1 identical over 10 bases. This CDR3 is 16 amino acids long. V dropped 2 bases and J dropped 5; count of bases not matched to a gene: 5. CDR1 and CDR2 (germline): KGHSH, LQKENI. As DNA, the CDR3 is TGTGCCAGCTCACCAAGACAGGGGGCTTCAAATGAAAAACTGTTTTTT. Protein product: CASSPRQGASNEKLFF.

The chain has TRBV4-1 and TRBJ1-1; D unresolved. V was pared by 1 base and J by 7 bases, with 10 bases between. Germline CDR1 is MGHRA and CDR2 is YSYEKL. The CDR3 runs to 13 residues. CDR3 bases: TGCGCCAGCAGCCAAGTCCCGGACTTTGAAGCTTTCTTT. Residues: CASSQVPDFEAFF.

The rearrangement links TRBV18 to TRBJ1-1; TRBD1 matches 9 bases. Germline trimming cut 4 bases from V and 4 bases from J; bases unmatched to any gene: 13. Germline V gene lookup returns CDR1 KGHSH and CDR2 LQKENI. This CDR3 has 17 amino acids. CDR3 loop: CASSRIPQGAQVTEAFF. CDR3 bases: TGTGCCAGCTCACGGATACCACAGGGGGCTCAGGTCACTGAAGCTTTCTTT.

A note on this clone: The same CDR3 is also encoded by other DNA sequences in this sample. This rearrangement joins TRBV7-6 to TRBJ2-5; D is unresolved. This CDR3 region has 11 residues. Trimming shortened V by 5 bases and J by 5 bases, and 6 bases separated the two germline ends. The germline V gene encodes CDR1 SGHVS and CDR2 FNYEAQ. This CDR3 is CASSPQETQYF. The CDR3 DNA sequence: TGTGCCAGCAGCCCCCAGGAGACCCAGTACTTC.

The chain employs TRBV7-2 and TRBJ1-6; a possible D gene is TRBD1 (5 bases). V was cut by 2 bases and J by 7 bases, with 15 bases left in between. This CDR3 is built from 16 residues. Germline V gene lookup returns CDR1 SGHTA and CDR2 FQGNSA. The CDR3 protein is CASSLLPAGNNSPLHF. Here the CDR3 DNA reads TGTGCCAGCAGCTTACTCCCAGCAGGGAACAATTCACCCCTCCACTTT.

The chain couples TRBV6-1 to TRBJ1-5; weak D call: TRBD1 (5 bases). Trimming stripped 3 bases from V and 5 bases from J, with 11 bases between. There are 14 residues in the CDR3. Germline V gene sequence: CDR1 MNHNS, CDR2 SASEGT. The CDR3 DNA is TGTGCCAGCAGTGAGACAGACGAGCATCAGCCCCAGCATTTT. This encodes CASSETDEHQPQHF.

The chain uses TRBV7-6 and TRBJ2-2; 10 bases match TRBD2. In germline, CDR1 is SGHVS, CDR2 FNYEAQ. This CDR3 contains 17 residues. Trimming cost V 5 bases and J 4 bases; bases outside gene matches: 10. The CDR3 reads CASSLGGTSGVTGELFF. In DNA form, the CDR3 reads TGTGCCAGCAGCCTCGGGGGTACTAGCGGGGTCACCGGGGAGCTGTTTTTT.

The chain employs TRBV29-1 and TRBJ1-1; D remains unclear. V lost 1 base to trimming and J lost 1 base, with 10 bases between them. There are 14 residues in the CDR3. Germline CDR1 reads SQVTM; CDR2 reads ANQGSEA. Here the CDR3 reads CSVEVSPGNTEAFF. The CDR3 DNA reads as TGCAGCGTTGAAGTGTCCCCAGGGAACACTGAAGCTTTCTTT.

This chain links TRBV29-1 with TRBJ1-1, with TRBD1 identical over 10 bases. The length of the CDR3 is 12 residues. V was pared by 7 bases and J by 10 bases, with 9 bases of the junction left unmatched. Germline V lookup: CDR1 SQVTM, CDR2 ANQGSEA. Here the CDR3 reads CSAWDRGVGAFF. CDR3 nucleotides: TGCAGCGCCTGGGACAGGGGAGTTGGAGCTTTCTTT.

This chain connects TRBV6-5 to TRBJ2-2; 9 positions match TRBD1. The germline gives CDR1 MNHEY, CDR2 SVGAGI. The CDR3 has 14 residues. Germline trimming cut 6 bases from V and 7 bases from J; bases unmatched to any gene: 6. The CDR3 nucleotides are TGTGCCAGCAGAAGACAGGGGGTCGGCGGGGAGCTGTTTTTT. Its translation is CASRRQGVGGELFF.

The CDR3 is CASTTSPGAIDTDTQYF. For the CDR3, the DNA is TGCGCCAGCACCACTAGCCCCGGGGCTATAGACACAGATACGCAGTATTTT. V gene TRBV4-1 combines with J gene TRBJ2-3, with a tentative D call TRBD2 (6 bases). This CDR3 region has 17 residues. Trimming removed 7 bases from V and 2 bases from J, with 22 bases in between. Germline CDR1 is MGHRA and CDR2 is YSYEKL.

The table lists this clone with a few counts. The chain's CDR3 is CASSLEAGAGTEAFF. The CDR3 DNA sequence: TGCGCCAGCAGCTTGGAGGCAGGGGCTGGGACTGAAGCTTTCTTT. The gene calls are TRBV5-1 and TRBJ1-1; D is possibly TRBD1 (6 bases). The V end was cut by 0 bases, the J end by 5 bases, with 14 bases between. Germline V gene data show CDR1 as SGHRS and CDR2 as YFSETQ. The CDR3 is 15 amino acids.

Concerning this clone: A much larger clone lies a single base off, so this may be a read error. This rearrangement joins TRBV2 to TRBJ1-2; D unresolved. The V and J ends lost 4 bases and 2 bases respectively, with 5 bases between them. Germline values: CDR1 SNHLY, CDR2 FYNNEI. This CDR3 contains 12 residues. Here the CDR3 reads CASSGENYGYTF. CDR3 nucleotide sequence: TGTGCCAGCAGTGGGGAGAACTATGGCTACACCTTC. The full variable domain, rest sourced from reference TRBV2 and TRBJ1-2, is EPEVTQTPSHQVTQMGQEVILRCVPISNHLYFYWYRQILGQKVEFLVSFYNNEISEKSEIFDDQFSVERPDGSNFTLKIRSTKLEDSAMYFCASSGENYGYTFGSGTRLTVV.

The chain couples TRBV6-5 to TRBJ2-2; D remains unclear. The CDR3 consists of 15 residues. With 5 bases removed from V and 1 base from J, the gap between germline ends came to 11 bases. Germline V gene data show CDR1 as MNHEY and CDR2 as SVGAGI. This CDR3 is CASSQTTLNTGELFF. DNA of the CDR3: TGTGCCAGCAGTCAAACTACGCTGAACACCGGGGAGCTGTTTTTT.

The J gene is TRBJ2-3, the V gene TRBV6-1, with 9 bases lining up with TRBD2. J was trimmed by 4 bases and V by 4 bases; bases with no gene match: 12. The CDR3 sequence is 17 residues long. The germline V gene encodes CDR1 MNHNS and CDR2 SASEGT. In DNA, the CDR3 is TGTGCCAGCAGTGGGAGGGGTTTTAGCGGGGGATCAGATACGCAGTATTTT. Its translation is CASSGRGFSGGSDTQYF.

The J gene is TRBJ2-2, the V gene TRBV5-1, with D hard to call. This CDR3 is 13 amino acids long. Trimming removed 2 bases at V and 6 bases at J, with 8 bases between. Germline-derived CDR1 and CDR2 are SGHRS and YFSETQ. The CDR3 DNA reads TGCGCCAGCAGCTTAGAGGTCCCCGGGGAGCTGTTTTTT. It codes for CASSLEVPGELFF.

This chain links TRBV15 with TRBJ1-3, with 11 bases fitting TRBD1. The CDR3 extends over 15 amino acids. The germline V gene has CDR1 LNHNV and CDR2 YYDKDF (reference sequence). Trimming took 2 bases from V and 4 from J; bases not matched to a gene: 1. CDR3 bases: TGTGCCACCAGCAGAAGGACAGGGGGCGGAAACACCATATATTTT. As protein: CATSRRTGGGNTIYF. Full variable domain (missing parts from reference TRBV15 and TRBJ1-3): DAMVIQNPRYQVTQFGKPVTLSCSQTLNHNVMYWYQQKSSQAPKLLFHYYDKDFNNEADTPDNFQSRRPNTSFCFLDIRSPGLGDTAMYLCATSRRTGGGNTIYFGEGSWLTVV.

The chain couples TRBV9 to TRBJ1-6; D not resolved. V was pared by 2 bases and J by 8 bases, with 17 bases between. CDR3 size: 16 residues. From germline, CDR1 is SGDLS and CDR2 YYNGEE. For the CDR3, the DNA is TGTGCCAGCAGCGTCAGCGACACCCCAGCGGATTCACCCCTCCACTTT. Protein: CASSVSDTPADSPLHF.

In its sample, this clone was seen a few times. J is TRBJ1-5 and V is TRBV10-3, with D maybe TRBD1 (5 bases). Germline V CDR1 and CDR2: ENHRY, SYGVKD. This CDR3 contains 14 residues. Trimming removed 0 bases from V and 5 bases from J, with 8 bases in between. In DNA form, the CDR3 reads TGTGCCATCAGTGAGTCGACGGGGGATCAGCCCCAGCATTTT. It is translated as CAISESTGDQPQHF.

The chain joins TRBV4-2 to TRBJ1-6; D possibly corresponds to TRBD1 (6 bases). V was clipped by 4 bases and J by 14 bases, with 24 bases between them. CDR1 and CDR2 from the germline V gene are LGHNA and YNFKEQ. This CDR3 is 16 amino acids long. The DNA for the CDR3 is TGTGCCAGCAGCCCGGGGGGGGATGGGACATCCAACACCCTCCACTTT. Translating gives CASSPGGDGTSNTLHF.